This T cell receptor beta chain was captured in a study of blood T cell repertoires in COVID-19 (TCRdb year 2020). Study-level background: Samples from collaborators originated in the United States, Italy and Spain and spanned both the acute and convalescent phases of COVID-19. The material from the prospective study consisted of cDNA or gDNA derived from T cells, B-cell-depleted T cells, or PBMCs. Deeply sampled blood TCRbeta repertoires from subjects exposed to, actively infected with, or recovered from COVID-19 were included in the dataset. A freely available public database, intended as a resource for researchers studying the immune response to SARS-CoV-2, is where the repertoires were released. Samples were obtained from the ongoing ImmuneRACE study (first 160 participants) and from 950 to 1,500 subjects provided by 6 global collaborators. A de-identified subject ID, COVID-19 status, age in years and sex were almost always included in the sample metadata. HLA class I and class II types, where available, came from metadata supplied by the sample provider rather than from assay-based typing. Beyond this particular receptor, the publication reports: The quantity of clinical and demographic metadata differed by source and by participant and was supplied without curation.

TCRbeta CDR3 regions were amplified from genomic DNA by means of the immunoSEQ Assay, a bias-controlled multiplex PCR. Per the source publication's procedure: The number of nucleated cells in each sample was estimated from the amplification of reference gene primers within the assay. To quantify the absolute abundance of each unique TCRbeta CDR3 rearrangement, sequence reads were collapsed and filtered. For each sample, productive Simpson clonality was calculated by taking the square root of Simpson's diversity index across productive rearrangements. Here the immuneACCESS table is served through TCRdb, limited to in-frame sequences with V and J called. Missing clones are a known gap in these copies; in checked studies unresolved V genes cover under half, and the rest lacks a known reason. The V and J calls and clone size are taken from that table; D and trimming were inferred from the DNA. This sample has about 350,000 clones in its table, and about 90% of those were observed once. The ten top clones hold more than 0.8% of the sample.

Participants in the prospective study were enrolled through a virtual design, were aged about 18 to 100 years, and lived in 20 to 30 United States geographic areas. Cohort assignment in the prospective study relied on participant-reported clinical history from a screening survey and a study questionnaire. Recovered participants in ImmuneRACE Cohort 3 were defined by two consecutive negative NP/OP PCR tests, clearance by a healthcare professional, or resolution of symptoms. Each participant in the prospective study had whole blood, serum and a nasopharyngeal or oropharyngeal swab collected by mobile phlebotomists. Additional blood draws and questionnaires over an approximately two-month period could optionally be provided by prospective study participants. Before DNA extraction, blood samples from the prospective study were shipped at room temperature or frozen. Turning to this clone: Its antigen is unknown. Base qualities are not at hand, and no much larger clone is one base apart.

The germline V gene (reference sequence) yields SGHKS for CDR1 and YYEKEE for CDR2. Reading from cysteine to phenylalanine, the CDR3 counts 18 amino acids. Left in the record is the CDR3 DNA by itself, 54 bases read in frame from the first base. V has 4 bases trimmed and J has 5 bases trimmed; junction bases matching no gene number 12. The V and J segments used are TRBV5-5 and TRBJ1-4; 12 middle bases align to TRBD1. Material: PBMCs or T cells enriched from blood (not recorded which). The source is a woman aged 25 to 39 who had recovered from COVID-19. The nucleotides are TGTGCCAGCAGCCGTGGGACAGGGGGCGGGCTGGCGAATGAAAAACTGTTTTTT. The encoded protein is CASSRGTGGGLANEKLFF.